One and the same sample provided the 21 T cell receptor beta chains below, sequenced in a study of shared clonotypes between healthy human individuals. Sequenced by immunoSEQ multiplex PCR; TCRdb stores in-frame clones only, minus some. The sample lists a few million clones; approximately 94% were seen once. Sequenced input: naive CD4+ T cells sorted from blood. The subset denotes: CD45RA+ positively selected. The receptors derive from a man aged 18 to 29 in good health.

The chain joins TRBV9 to TRBJ2-7; D is possibly TRBD1 (5 bases). The germline V and J ends were trimmed by 0 bases and 6 bases, with 16 bases remaining between them. The CDR3 totals 15 residues. The germline CDR1 and CDR2 sequences are SGDLS and YYNGEE. CDR3 protein: CASSVGIPPQGEQYF. The CDR3 DNA reads as TGTGCCAGCAGCGTAGGCATCCCTCCTCAGGGCGAGCAGTACTTC.

A word on this clone: Other DNA variants within this sample encode the same CDR3. CDR3 nucleotide sequence: TGTGCCAGCAGTGACCAGGGCTATGGCTACACCTTC. Translated, it gives CASSDQGYGYTF. V gene TRBV2 combines with J gene TRBJ1-2; D is possibly TRBD1 (5 bases). Trimming took 3 bases from V and 4 from J, leaving 6 bases between them. The CDR3 consists of 12 residues. The germline CDR1 and CDR2 sequences are SNHLY and FYNNEI.

Of note for this clone: The same CDR3 can be traced to other DNA sequences in this sample. This rearrangement joins TRBV18 to TRBJ2-7; D not certain. Per germline, CDR1 KGHSH and CDR2 LQKENI. The V and J ends lost 3 bases and 1 base respectively, with 10 bases between them. The CDR3 has 14 amino acids. The CDR3 loop is CASSPGRSSYEQYF. CDR3 bases: TGTGCCAGCTCACCGGGCAGGTCATCCTACGAGCAGTACTTC.

This clone was counted between two and nine times. The genes are TRBV2 and TRBJ2-3, with D uncertain. Germline assignment: CDR1 SNHLY and CDR2 FYNNEI. The CDR3 has 11 residues. V was shortened by 7 bases and J by 4 bases, with 6 bases between the two germline ends. The DNA of the CDR3 is TGTGCCAGCACAAGTTCAGATACGCAGTATTTT. The encoded protein is CASTSSDTQYF.

This chain connects TRBV27 to TRBJ2-7; 8 bases agree with TRBD2. The CDR3 is 15 amino acids. Germline trimming cut 5 bases from V and 0 bases from J; bases unmatched to any gene: 6. CDR1 MNHEY and CDR2 SMNVEV come from the germline V gene (reference sequence). This CDR3 reads CASSPSGGPSYEQYF. The CDR3 coding sequence is TGTGCCAGCAGTCCGAGCGGGGGCCCCTCCTACGAGCAGTACTTC.

As regards this clone: The junction and the germline gene differ at one end; a read error may be behind it. The genes are TRBV7-7 and TRBJ2-5, with a weak D call TRBD2 (5 bases). The V gene's germline CDR1 is SSHAT and CDR2 FNYEAQ (reference sequence). This CDR3 region has 15 residues. In nucleotides, the CDR3 is TGTGCTAGCAGCTTAGCGCACACGCTCGGGGAGACCCAGTACTTC. It codes for CASSLAHTLGETQYF.

The chain couples TRBV7-2 to TRBJ2-2; no clear D gene. This CDR3 contains 14 residues. CDR1 and CDR2 from the germline V gene are SGHTA and FQGNSA. Trimming pared 1 base from V and 7 bases from J, leaving 10 bases between. Here the CDR3 DNA reads TGTGCCAGCAGCTTAGGGTCAGACAACGGGGAGCTGTTTTTT. It yields the protein CASSLGSDNGELFF.

On this clone: This specimen includes other DNA sequences encoding the same CDR3. The V call is TRBV27, the J call TRBJ1-5; D uncertain. Trimming removed 4 bases from V and 0 bases from J, with 4 bases in between. Germline V gene lookup returns CDR1 MNHEY and CDR2 SMNVEV (reference sequence). This CDR3 spans 13 amino acids. The CDR3 bases are TGTGCCAGCAGTTCATATAGCAATCAGCCCCAGCATTTT. Its translation: CASSSYSNQPQHF.

Of note for this clone: The same CDR3 is also encoded by other DNA sequences in this sample. The chain links TRBV7-2 to TRBJ1-5; D unresolved. Trimming removed 1 base at V and 4 bases at J, with 8 bases between. The CDR3 spans 14 residues. Germline V gene sequence: CDR1 SGHTA, CDR2 FQGNSA. The CDR3 loop is CASSLVVGNQPQHF. DNA of the CDR3: TGTGCCAGCAGCTTAGTTGTCGGTAATCAGCCCCAGCATTTT.

The gene calls are TRBV5-4 and TRBJ2-3; D unclear. V lost 5 bases and J lost 1, with 11 bases in between. CDR3 length: 14 residues. The germline V gene has CDR1 SGHNT and CDR2 YYREEE (reference sequence). CDR3 in amino acids: CASRLGSRTDTQYF. The CDR3 nucleotides are TGTGCCAGCAGACTCGGTAGCCGCACAGATACGCAGTATTTT. Variable domain in full (rest from reference TRBV5-4 and TRBJ2-3): ETGVTQSPTHLIKTRGQQVTLRCSSQSGHNTVSWYQQALGQGPQFIFQYYREEENGRGNFPPRFSGLQFPNYSSELNVNALELDDSALYLCASRLGSRTDTQYFGPGTRLTVL.

The rearrangement joins TRBV7-6 to TRBJ2-7; no firm D call. From germline, CDR1 is SGHVS and CDR2 FNYEAQ. The ends were cut back, 2 bases at V and 3 bases at J, with 5 bases in the middle. The CDR3 covers 12 residues. The CDR3 sequence: CASSLNDYEQYF. In nucleotides, the CDR3 is TGTGCCAGCAGCTTAAACGACTACGAGCAGTACTTC.

In this sample, this clone turned up once. This chain uses TRBV19 with TRBJ1-3; no firm D call. Germline V gives CDR1 LNHDA, CDR2 SQIVND (reference sequence). This CDR3 has 15 residues. V shed 1 base and J shed 0 bases, with 7 bases lying between them. The CDR3 loop reads CASSIGQDSGNTIYF. Written as DNA, the CDR3 is TGTGCCAGTAGTATAGGCCAGGACTCTGGAAACACCATATATTTT.

The chain is built from TRBV6-1 and TRBJ1-4; D unclear. V lost 5 bases, J lost 4 bases, and 5 bases lay in between. Germline loops: CDR1 MNHNS, CDR2 SASEGT. The CDR3 has 12 residues. CDR3 DNA: TGTGCCAGCAGTACTATTAATGAAAAACTGTTTTTT. Protein sequence: CASSTINEKLFF.

The V gene is TRBV2, the J gene TRBJ2-7; D gene uncertain. CDR3 length equals 15 residues. Germline CDR1 is SNHLY and CDR2 is FYNNEI. Trimming took 2 bases from V and 0 from J, leaving 11 bases between them. CDR3 loop: CASSERRSSSYEQYF. CDR3 sequence (DNA): TGTGCCAGCAGTGAACGCCGATCCAGCTCCTACGAGCAGTACTTC.

The chain has TRBV6-1 and TRBJ2-1, with 11 nucleotides matching TRBD2. The CDR3 extends over 13 amino acids. V shed 10 bases, J shed 3 bases, and the junction held 2 bases outside the gene matches. Looked up from germline, CDR1 is MNHNS and CDR2 is SASEGT. The CDR3 sequence is CAILAGGYNEQFF. The CDR3 DNA follows: TGTGCCATTCTAGCGGGGGGCTACAATGAGCAGTTCTTC.

The chain recombines TRBV18 with TRBJ1-3; no clear D gene. CDR1 KGHSH and CDR2 LQKENI come from the germline V gene. There are 15 residues in the CDR3. V lost 4 bases, J lost 0 bases, and 10 bases lay in between. CDR3 in DNA: TGTGCCAGCTCACTTAGTTCTTCCTCTGGAAACACCATATATTTT. Translating it yields CASSLSSSSGNTIYF.

The chain couples TRBV11-2 to TRBJ1-2; TRBD1 is a possible D gene (6 bases). V was cut by 4 bases and J by 8 bases, with 17 bases left in between. Germline V lookup: CDR1 SGHAT, CDR2 FQNNGV. CDR3 length equals 14 residues. CDR3 residues: CASSSTGPLGGYTF. The CDR3 DNA follows: TGTGCCAGCAGCTCGACAGGTCCTCTTGGGGGCTACACCTTC.

With regard to this clone: Given a much more abundant clone one base away, this may be a read error. Different DNA sequences within this sample yield the same CDR3. The rearrangement uses TRBV30 and TRBJ1-1; the D is unclear. Germline lookup yields CDR1 GTSNPN and CDR2 SVGIG (reference sequence). Deletions cut 0 bases from V and 0 bases from J, with 5 bases between. The CDR3 is made up of 13 amino acids. CDR3 DNA sequence: TGTGCCTGGAGTGTACTGGTGAACACTGAAGCTTTCTTT. Its protein is CAWSVLVNTEAFF. The whole variable domain, remainder taken from reference TRBV30 and TRBJ1-1, is SQTIHQWPATLVQPVGSPLSLECTVEGTSNPNLYWYRQAAGRGLQLLFYSVGIGQISSEVPQNLSASRPQDRQFILSSKKLLLSDSGFYLCAWSVLVNTEAFFGQGTRLTVV.

The V gene is TRBV6-6, the J gene TRBJ1-2, with D unresolved. Trimming pared 7 bases from V and 6 bases from J, leaving 12 bases between. The CDR3 spans 12 residues. Germline V gene data show CDR1 as MNHNY and CDR2 as SVGAGI (reference sequence). CDR3 DNA: TGTGCCAGCACCGTGGGAGGGCATGGCTACACCTTC. It is translated as CASTVGGHGYTF.

The chain links TRBV30 to TRBJ1-2; the D is unclear. Germline V gives CDR1 GTSNPN, CDR2 SVGIG (reference sequence). Trimming cost V 3 bases and J 7 bases, with 12 bases left between them. The CDR3 loop spans 12 amino acids. The CDR3 nucleotides are TGTGCCTGGAGAGGGCAGCCCAGTGGCTACACCTTC. Amino acids: CAWRGQPSGYTF.

The CDR3 sequence: CASSYAQGVTYEQYF. The CDR3 nucleotides read TGTGCCAGCAGTTACGCACAGGGGGTGACCTACGAGCAGTACTTC. The chain carries TRBV6-6 and TRBJ2-7; 8 bases align to TRBD1. After removal of 2 bases from V and 2 bases from J, the junction contained 5 bases not matched to a gene. Germline CDR1 MNHNY, CDR2 SVGAGI (reference sequence). This CDR3 spans 15 amino acids.